This section outlines one T cell receptor (beta chain) sequence together with its context. Its matching antigen is unknown. The junction departs from germline at one end; a sequencing error may be responsible. Germline CDR1 and CDR2: SNHLY and FYNNEI. The CDR3 is 12 residues long. The sample belongs to a study of regulatory T cells in long-lasting Graves disease. CDR3-region Arm-PCR and iRepertoire HTBI primers produced the TCR beta libraries. TCRdb redid the calling of the multiplex PCR reads with MiXCR, one entry per CDR3 protein. The sample shows approximately 350,000 distinct CDR3 sequences, less than 30% of them seen only once. Points from the study as a whole: When disease was persistent, TRBV28, TRBJ1-2 and TRBJ2-5 were the favored segments. Persistent patients shared more public clonotypes (about 2,800) than newly diagnosed patients (966).

Time point specified: persistent/refractory GD, antithyroid drugs over 5 years with positive TRAb. The TCR library was made from RNA extracted from PBMCs. This receptor was identified in a middle-aged woman with Graves disease. This specimen was peripheral blood mononuclear cells (PBMCs), taken when the disease was refractory, from a patient treated with antithyroid drugs. The gene calls are TRBV2 and TRBJ2-6; no firm D call. This CDR3 is CASSIRVDVLTF. CDR3 nucleotide sequence: TGTGCTAGCAGTATCCGTGTCGACGTCCTGACTTTC. The entire variable domain, with the rest obtained from reference TRBV2 and TRBJ2-6, is as follows: EPEVTQTPSHQVTQMGQEVILRCVPISNHLYFYWYRQILGQKVEFLVSFYNNEISEKSEIFDDQFSVERPDGSNFTLKIRSTKLEDSAMYFCASSIRVDVLTFGAGSRLTVL.